One sample yielded the 18 T cell receptor beta chains listed below, sequenced in a study of blood T cells in healthy people across ages. Sample-barcoded 5' priming and a J-beta primer mix drove a second PCR of about 6 to 12 cycles. TCRdb re-analysed the 5' RACE reads in MiXCR, keeping a single row per CDR3 protein. The data show around 1.5 million distinct CDR3 sequences, about 40% seen once. The specimen sequenced was blood. The receptor source for this set is a woman aged 18-30 years in good health.

This clonotype was seen only a few times. The chain combines TRBV6-5 with TRBJ2-1; the match to TRBD2 covers 11 bases. The CDR3 loop spans 16 amino acids. From germline, CDR1 is MNHEY and CDR2 SVGAGI. V lost 4 bases to trimming and J lost 5 bases; unmatched junction nucleotides: 7. CDR3 protein: CASSSPGLAAHNEQFF. CDR3 coding DNA: TGTGCCAGCAGTTCCCCGGGACTAGCGGCCCACAATGAGCAGTTCTTC.

This clonotype was detected only a few times. The genes are TRBV20-1 and TRBJ1-2, with D possibly being TRBD1 (5 bases). V was clipped by 0 bases and J by 2 bases, with 13 bases between them. Per germline, CDR1 DFQATT and CDR2 SNEGSKA (reference sequence). The CDR3 spans 15 residues. The CDR3 nucleotides read TGCAGTGCTAGAGATCTCGGCAGGGAGAACTATGGCTACACCTTC. Translated: CSARDLGRENYGYTF.

This clonotype has just a few counts. The chain is built from TRBV20-1 and TRBJ2-7, with a possible D match to TRBD2 (5 bases). The ends were cut back, 5 bases at V and 2 bases at J, with 19 bases in the middle. The CDR3 has 15 amino acids. Germline CDR1 reads DFQATT; CDR2 reads SNEGSKA (reference sequence). CDR3 amino acids: CSAPSGRRKTYEQYF. The DNA for the CDR3 is TGCAGTGCTCCGTCTGGCCGGAGGAAGACCTACGAGCAGTACTTC.

The sample holds a few counts of this clonotype. The CDR3 DNA sequence: TGCGCCAGCAGCCAAGAACGTGCGGCTTACTATGGCTACACCTTC. Its translation: CASSQERAAYYGYTF. The V and J genes are TRBV4-1 and TRBJ1-2; D is undetermined. Germline V gives CDR1 MGHRA, CDR2 YSYEKL. The CDR3 contains 15 residues. The ends were cut back, 0 bases at V and 3 bases at J, with 11 bases in the middle.

The chain combines TRBV6-1 with TRBJ2-7, with D possibly called TRBD1 or TRBD2 (5 bases each). Trimming cost V 1 base and J 3 bases, with 19 bases left between them. CDR3 size: 17 residues. The germline CDR1 and CDR2 sequences are MNHNS and SASEGT. CDR3 in DNA: TGTGCCAGCAGTGAAGTTGAGGGGAGAGCTTTTATCTACGAGCAGTACTTC. This translates into CASSEVEGRAFIYEQYF.

This clonotype has more than one count but fewer than ten. The V and J genes are TRBV5-6 and TRBJ2-6, with D unclear. Trimming removed 0 bases at V and 4 bases at J, with 11 bases between. The CDR3 totals 16 residues. Germline-derived CDR1 and CDR2 are SGHDT and YYEEEE. Here the CDR3 DNA reads TGTGCCAGCAGCTTGGAAGGTCTGTCAGGGGCCAACGTCCTGACTTTC. It translates to CASSLEGLSGANVLTF.

The gene calls are TRBV10-3 and TRBJ2-7, with D tentatively TRBD2 (5 bases). This CDR3 region has 16 residues. Trimming took 0 bases from V and 6 from J, leaving 18 bases between them. Germline V lookup: CDR1 ENHRY, CDR2 SYGVKD. The CDR3 region has the DNA TGTGCCATCAGTGAGTCAGGAGCATCTACGGACTGCGAGCAGTACTTC. Amino acids: CAISESGASTDCEQYF.

The chain combines TRBV5-1 with TRBJ2-2; D is unresolved. Germline V gene sequence: CDR1 SGHRS, CDR2 YFSETQ. The CDR3 sequence is 15 residues long. V lost 0 bases, J lost 4 bases, and 10 bases lay in between. The CDR3 sequence: CASSLAVMGTGELFF. In nucleotides, the CDR3 is TGCGCCAGCAGCTTGGCTGTTATGGGCACCGGGGAGCTGTTTTTT.

About this clonotype itself: Sequence at one end of the junction differs from germline and may be a read error. V usage is TRBV4-2 and J usage is TRBJ2-5; D is unclear. The germline V gene encodes CDR1 LGHNA and CDR2 YNFKEQ. The CDR3 is 16 residues long. The CDR3 reads CASSQDEAGAEETRYF. As DNA, the CDR3 is TGTGCCAGCAGCCAAGATGAGGCTGGTGCTGAAGAGACCCGGTACTTC.

The V gene is TRBV4-2, the J gene TRBJ2-2, with 10 bases that match TRBD2. The CDR3 contains 18 residues. Per the germline V gene, CDR1 is LGHNA and CDR2 is YNFKEQ. V gave up 4 bases and J gave up 3 bases; unmatched junction bases: 11. CDR3 region: CASSLGLAEADDTGELFF. For the CDR3, the DNA is TGTGCCAGCAGCCTAGGACTAGCGGAGGCAGATGACACCGGGGAGCTGTTTTTT.

A word on this clonotype: The junction differs from germline at one of its ends, possibly a read error. This chain connects TRBV7-2 to TRBJ1-2; TRBD1 is a possible D gene (5 bases). This CDR3 spans 14 amino acids. Germline V lookup: CDR1 SGHTA, CDR2 FQGNSA. Here the CDR3 reads CASSVALGDYGYTF. The CDR3 bases are TGTGCCAGCAGCGTAGCGCTAGGGGACTATGGCTACACCTTC.

This rearrangement joins TRBV9 to TRBJ2-7, with a weak D call TRBD1 (5 bases). Germline loops: CDR1 SGDLS, CDR2 YYNGEE. CDR3 length: 15 residues. Between the trimmed V and J ends, which lost 4 bases and 7 bases, there was a span of 21 bases. The CDR3 sequence is CASSPLGAALEEQYF. The CDR3 coding sequence is TGTGCCAGCAGCCCACTTGGGGCAGCCCTCGAGGAGCAGTACTTC.

The V and J genes are TRBV5-1 and TRBJ2-3; no firm D call. The germline gives CDR1 SGHRS, CDR2 YFSETQ. The CDR3 loop spans 13 amino acids. V was pared by 4 bases and J by 8 bases, with 14 bases between. CDR3 in DNA: TGCGCCAGCAGCGCGGATGTGGTCGGTACGCAGTATTTT. Translation gives CASSADVVGTQYF.

This clonotype was seen ten or more times. The chain is built from TRBV5-5 and TRBJ2-3; 7 positions agree with TRBD1. Germline CDR1 is SGHKS and CDR2 is YYEKEE (reference sequence). With 4 bases clipped from V and 5 bases from J, the junction kept 16 bases outside the gene matches. The CDR3 spans 17 residues. CDR3 sequence reads: CASSPRTGQVSGDTQYF. The CDR3 coding sequence is TGTGCCAGCAGCCCAAGAACCGGACAGGTCTCAGGAGATACGCAGTATTTT.

This chain joins TRBV10-3 and TRBJ1-4; D ambiguous. CDR3 length: 15 residues. Germline V lookup: CDR1 ENHRY, CDR2 SYGVKD. Trimming removed 2 bases at V and 0 bases at J, with 7 bases between. The CDR3 is CAISEMPATNEKLFF. The CDR3 DNA is TGTGCCATCAGTGAGATGCCGGCAACTAATGAAAAACTGTTTTTT.

The chain joins TRBV6-1 to TRBJ2-5; TRBD2 aligns across 9 bases. This CDR3 has 16 residues. The J segment lost 5 bases and the V segment lost 2 bases, leaving 9 bases of the junction unmatched. The germline gives CDR1 MNHNS, CDR2 SASEGT. This chain's CDR3 is CASSEFAGGRGETQYF. CDR3 nucleotide sequence: TGTGCCAGCAGTGAATTCGCGGGAGGGCGGGGGGAGACCCAGTACTTC.

This clonotype has just a few counts. V usage is TRBV20-1 and J usage is TRBJ2-2; D assignment may be TRBD1 or TRBD2 (5 bases each). This CDR3 has 14 amino acids. Trimming stripped 1 base from V and 2 bases from J, with 8 bases between. The germline V gene encodes CDR1 DFQATT and CDR2 SNEGSKA (reference sequence). The CDR3 loop reads CSARVGGNTGELFF. The CDR3 region has the DNA TGCAGTGCTAGAGTTGGGGGAAACACCGGGGAGCTGTTTTTT.

V is TRBV7-9 and J is TRBJ1-1; D is undetermined. CDR1 and CDR2 (germline): SEHNR, FQNEAQ (reference sequence). There are 15 residues in the CDR3. V lost 5 bases and J lost 1, with 14 bases in between. The CDR3 DNA is TGTGCCAGCAGCCCCCAGGCAGCCAAGAACACTGAAGCTTTCTTT. Its protein is CASSPQAAKNTEAFF.